This T cell receptor beta chain was identified during a study of T cells in localized non-small cell lung cancer. Data came from immunoSEQ multiplex PCR; TCRdb stores just in-frame clones and leaves some out. The sample holds around 40,000 clones, more than 85% seen once. Study-wide findings and caveats: Clonality of T cells reached its maximum in uninvolved adjacent lung, surpassing tumor.

About this clone itself: As yet, its antigen is unknown.

The specimen was peripheral blood, collected before any cancer treatment. The sequence came from a woman between 18 and 55 years old with stage III lung adenocarcinoma.

The CDR3 DNA follows: TGCGCCAGCAGCCAAGAACGCGCGGACAGGGTGTTCTACGAGCAGTACTTC. Protein product: CASSQERADRVFYEQYF. The genes are TRBV4-1 and TRBJ2-7, with TRBD1 matching over 8 bases. The CDR3 runs 17 residues. The V segment lost 0 bases and the J segment 3 bases; nucleotides outside the gene matches: 10. Germline V gives CDR1 MGHRA, CDR2 YSYEKL.